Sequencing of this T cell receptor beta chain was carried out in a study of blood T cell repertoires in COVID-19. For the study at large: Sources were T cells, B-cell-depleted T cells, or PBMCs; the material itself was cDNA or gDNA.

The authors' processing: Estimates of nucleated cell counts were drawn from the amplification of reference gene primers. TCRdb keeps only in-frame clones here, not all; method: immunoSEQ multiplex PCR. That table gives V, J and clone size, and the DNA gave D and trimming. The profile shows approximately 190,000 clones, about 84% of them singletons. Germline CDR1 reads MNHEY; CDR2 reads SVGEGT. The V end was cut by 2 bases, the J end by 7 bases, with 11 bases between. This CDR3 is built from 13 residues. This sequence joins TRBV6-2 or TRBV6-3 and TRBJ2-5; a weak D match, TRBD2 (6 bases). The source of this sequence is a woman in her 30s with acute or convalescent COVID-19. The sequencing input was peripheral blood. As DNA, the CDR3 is TGTGCCAGCAGTTACAGTCCCGGGGGGACCCAGTACTTC. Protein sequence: CASSYSPGGTQYF.